A single TCR beta chain is shown here with its context. Its specificity is not known. The treatment: roughly 10-day PBMC culture with coronavirus spike peptide pools or control peptides (ViraFEST assay). Medium was half-exchanged with fresh IL-2 medium on days 3 and 7. These data are taken from a study of vaccination and CD4 T cells after COVID-19. Once obtained from cultured CD4+ T cells, the DNA was sequenced using the Oncomine TCR Beta short-read assay. One entry per CDR3 protein results from TCRdb running MiXCR on the PCR reads. The data contain fewer than 9,000 distinct CDR3 sequences, about three quarters of them singletons. Germline CDR1 reads LNHNV; CDR2 reads YYDKDF (reference sequence). V was clipped by 0 bases and J by 7 bases, with 19 bases between them. There are 16 residues in the CDR3.

The clonotype comes from a human donor who had recovered from COVID-19. Sequencing was performed on CD4+ T cells from blood, cultured in vitro. The chain links TRBV15 to TRBJ2-7; maybe TRBD2 (5 bases). CDR3: CATSREIGLPTSEQYF. In DNA, the CDR3 is TGTGCCACCAGCAGAGAGATTGGACTCCCTACCTCGGAGCAGTACTTC.